Shown below are 30 T cell receptor beta chains from a single sample sequenced in a study of Japanese encephalitis immunity and Zika vaccine responses. PBMCs were CFSE-labeled and cultured for more than 5 days with peptide pools at 0.9 to 1 ug/mL each. Live CD56-CD19-CD16-CD3+CD4+ cells with low CFSE were sorted unfixed as proliferating CD4 T cells. One entry per CDR3 protein results from TCRdb running MiXCR on the 5' RACE reads. The data show 1,000 or so distinct CDR3 sequences, less than 3.5% seen once. Sequenced material: antigen-activated CD4+ T cells from blood, cultured, taken during a Zika inactivated vaccine study. These receptors all stem from an adult man who received an inactivated Zika virus vaccine.

Within the sample, this clonotype is large. The chain is built from TRBV4-1 and TRBJ2-7; D may be TRBD1 (6 bases). The V end lost 1 base, the J end lost 1 base, and 11 bases lay between the germline ends. Germline lookup yields CDR1 MGHRA and CDR2 YSYEKL. This CDR3 region has 15 residues. CDR3 sequence reads: CASSQGTALSYEQYF. DNA for the CDR3: TGCGCCAGCAGCCAAGGGACAGCCTTATCCTACGAGCAGTACTTC.

Many counts were recorded for this clonotype. The chain uses TRBV21-1 and TRBJ1-1. TRBV21-1 is noted as a pseudogene. The CDR3 is 13 residues long. The CDR3 loop is CASSKSPPTEAFF. The DNA for the CDR3 is TGTGCCAGCAGCAAAAGCCCACCTACTGAAGCTTTCTTT.

This clonotype rates as medium-sized. The genes are TRBV6-2 or TRBV6-3 and TRBJ2-2; D is ambiguous. The CDR3 contains 11 residues. Trimming stripped 6 bases from V and 7 bases from J, with 6 bases between. Looked up from germline, CDR1 is MNHEY and CDR2 is SVGEGT. The CDR3 is CASRGFGELFF. CDR3 bases: TGTGCCAGCAGAGGGTTCGGGGAGCTGTTTTTT.

By its share, this clonotype is medium-sized. The J gene is TRBJ2-7, the V gene TRBV18, with D perhaps assigned TRBD1 or TRBD2 (5 bases each). CDR1 and CDR2 (germline): KGHSH, LQKENI. The V end lost 2 bases, the J end lost 7 bases, and 9 bases lay between the germline ends. This CDR3 is built from 12 residues. The CDR3 here is CASSPGTVEQYF. The CDR3 bases are TGTGCCAGCTCACCAGGGACCGTGGAGCAGTACTTC.

By its share, this clonotype is medium-sized. The V gene is TRBV6-2 or TRBV6-3, the J gene TRBJ1-2; D is ambiguous. CDR3 length: 11 residues. CDR1 MNHEY and CDR2 SVGEGT come from the germline V gene. V dropped 2 bases and J dropped 8 bases, with 6 bases sitting between them. As DNA, the CDR3 is TGTGCCAGCAGTTACGAGAGAGGCTACACCTTC. Its protein is CASSYERGYTF.

Ten or more counts support this clonotype. The genes are TRBV6-2 or TRBV6-3 and TRBJ2-5; the match to TRBD1 covers 12 bases. CDR3 length: 15 residues. Germline V gene data show CDR1 as MNHEY and CDR2 as SVGEGT. V lost 2 bases to trimming and J lost 4 bases; unmatched junction nucleotides: 2. CDR3 nucleotides: TGTGCCAGCAGTTACGGGACAGGGGGCCTAGAGACCCAGTACTTC. Translating gives CASSYGTGGLETQYF.

This clonotype is judged medium-sized (0.01 to 0.1%). The rearrangement joins TRBV6-5 to TRBJ1-3; D not resolved. V was trimmed by 7 bases and J by 4 bases, leaving 20 bases between them. CDR1 and CDR2 (germline): MNHEY, SVGAGI. This CDR3 has 16 residues. The CDR3 nucleotides are TGTGCCAGCACGCGTACTACCAGCGGTCCCGGAAACACCATATATTTT. This sequence encodes CASTRTTSGPGNTIYF.

By share of the sample, this clonotype is large (0.1 to 1%). This chain joins TRBV6-2 or TRBV6-3 and TRBJ2-3, with a tentative D call TRBD2 (5 bases). CDR1 and CDR2 (germline): MNHEY, SVGEGT. V gave up 2 bases and J gave up 0 bases, with 9 bases separating them. This CDR3 contains 15 residues. The CDR3, as DNA: TGTGCCAGCAGTTACGGGAGAATAAGCACAGATACGCAGTATTTT. Residues: CASSYGRISTDTQYF.

This clonotype is termed medium-sized. The chain links TRBV3-1 to TRBJ1-5, with D perhaps matching TRBD1 (5 bases). CDR1 and CDR2 from the germline V gene are LGHDT and YNNKEL (reference sequence). V was cut by 0 bases and J by 9 bases, with 18 bases left in between. The CDR3 sequence is 16 residues long. The CDR3, as DNA: TGTGCCAGCAGCCAAGATAGTGTTAGGGGTTTGTTGCCCCAGCATTTT. This encodes CASSQDSVRGLLPQHF. Drawing the rest from reference TRBV3-1 and TRBJ1-5, the complete variable domain is DTAVSQTPKYLVTQMGNDKSIKCEQNLGHDTMYWYKQDSKKFLKIMFSYNNKELIINETVPNRFSPKSPDKAHLNLHINSLELGDSAVYFCASSQDSVRGLLPQHFGDGTRLSIL.

This clonotype was observed a handful of times. This chain joins TRBV7-9 and TRBJ1-2; 9 bases match TRBD1. The junction had 15 bases not matched to a gene; V was cut back by 5 bases and J by 8 bases. The CDR3 totals 16 residues. Germline V lookup: CDR1 SEHNR, CDR2 FQNEAQ (reference sequence). The CDR3 sequence: CASSPLGVDRGRGYTF. For the CDR3, the DNA is TGTGCCAGCAGCCCTCTGGGGGTTGACAGGGGGAGAGGCTACACCTTC.

Sample share makes this clonotype medium-sized. This chain's CDR3 is CASSQDLVQGAYEQYF. For the CDR3, the DNA is TGTGCCAGCAGCCAAGATCTGGTACAGGGGGCTTACGAGCAGTACTTC. V is TRBV3-1 and J is TRBJ2-7; 9 positions match TRBD1. There are 16 residues in the CDR3. Germline CDR1 is LGHDT and CDR2 is YNNKEL (reference sequence). After removal of 0 bases from V and 4 bases from J, the junction contained 7 bases not matched to a gene.

In its sample, this clonotype is medium-sized. The J gene is TRBJ2-3, the V gene TRBV12-3 or TRBV12-4; possibly TRBD1 for D (5 bases). There are 12 residues in the CDR3. Trimming left V 9 bases short and J 2 bases short, with 9 bases between. In DNA, the CDR3 is TGTGCCAGTACAGGATTCACAGATACGCAGTATTTT. The encoded protein is CASTGFTDTQYF.

Judged by abundance, this clonotype is medium-sized. This chain links TRBV13 with TRBJ1-3; tentatively, D is TRBD1 (6 bases). The V and J ends lost 5 bases and 0 bases respectively, with 14 bases between them. The CDR3 length is 16 residues. Germline CDR1 is PRHDT and CDR2 is FYEKMQ (reference sequence). CDR3 sequence: CASSAPRGGSGNTIYF. Here the CDR3 DNA reads TGTGCCAGCAGCGCCCCCAGGGGCGGCTCTGGAAACACCATATATTTT.

This chain connects TRBV2 to TRBJ1-6; 9 bases map to TRBD1. Germline loops: CDR1 SNHLY, CDR2 FYNNEI. This CDR3 region has 14 residues. Germline trimming cut 4 bases from V and 9 bases from J; bases unmatched to any gene: 4. The CDR3: CASSGGTGFSPLHF. In DNA, the CDR3 is TGTGCCAGCAGTGGCGGGACAGGGTTTTCACCCCTCCACTTT.

By share, this clonotype counts as medium-sized. This rearrangement joins TRBV3-1 to TRBJ2-7; the D gene is possibly TRBD2 (6 bases). Trimming removed 1 base at V and 2 bases at J, with 12 bases between. Per the germline V gene, CDR1 is LGHDT and CDR2 is YNNKEL (reference sequence). The CDR3 consists of 15 residues. CDR3 loop: CASSQVVGGPYEQYF. CDR3 sequence (DNA): TGTGCCAGCAGCCAAGTTGTCGGGGGTCCCTACGAGCAGTACTTC.

This clonotype is labeled as medium-sized (0.01 to 0.1%). The genes are TRBV6-1 and TRBJ1-2, with D possibly matching TRBD1 (5 bases). The germline V and J ends were trimmed by 0 bases and 4 bases, with 6 bases remaining between them. The CDR3 contains 13 residues. Germline CDR1 MNHNS, CDR2 SASEGT. Here the CDR3 DNA reads TGTGCCAGCAGTGAAGCGGGACTCTATGGCTACACCTTC. The encoded protein is CASSEAGLYGYTF.

This clonotype is medium-sized within its sample. The chain has TRBV5-4 and TRBJ1-1; D uncertain. The CDR3 has 16 residues. Trimming stripped 0 bases from V and 0 bases from J, with 12 bases between. Per the germline V gene, CDR1 is SGHNT and CDR2 is YYREEE (reference sequence). The DNA for the CDR3 is TGTGCCAGCAGCTTGGGCCTACAGCACATGAACACTGAAGCTTTCTTT. The encoded protein is CASSLGLQHMNTEAFF.

This clonotype ranks as medium-sized. This chain joins TRBV27 and TRBJ1-1; no clear D. The ends were cut back, 8 bases at V and 5 bases at J, with 15 bases in the middle. Germline lookup yields CDR1 MNHEY and CDR2 SMNVEV (reference sequence). The CDR3 covers 13 residues. The CDR3 coding sequence is TGTGCCAGCTACTCGCAAAGAGGGACTGAAGCTTTCTTT. This translates into CASYSQRGTEAFF.

This clonotype is medium-sized in the sample. This chain joins TRBV12-3 or TRBV12-4 and TRBJ2-2; tentatively, D is TRBD1 (5 bases). V was cut by 3 bases and J by 5 bases, with 7 bases left in between. CDR3 length: 13 amino acids. The CDR3 coding sequence is TGTGCCAGCAGTTTCCAGGGAACCGGGGAGCTGTTTTTT. This sequence encodes CASSFQGTGELFF.

This clonotype came up many times. The rearrangement uses TRBV6-8 and TRBJ1-2, with 7 bases that match TRBD1. The CDR3 loop spans 12 amino acids. V lost 4 bases and J lost 8; bases outside the gene matches: 4. CDR1 MNHGY and CDR2 SAAAGT come from the germline V gene. The CDR3 coding sequence is TGTGCCAGCAGTTTAACAGGGGAAGGCTACACCTTC. Its translation: CASSLTGEGYTF.

This clonotype rates as medium-sized. This chain uses TRBV2 with TRBJ1-1, with a possible D match to TRBD1 (6 bases). Germline V CDR1 and CDR2: SNHLY, FYNNEI. V gave up 5 bases and J gave up 11 bases, with 18 bases separating them. This CDR3 is built from 13 residues. CDR3 bases: TGTGCCAGCAGTAACTCCGGACAGAGGGTGGCTTTCTTT. The encoded protein is CASSNSGQRVAFF.

This clonotype is large within its sample. The J gene is TRBJ2-1, the V gene TRBV5-4; TRBD2 matches 7 bases. The V and J ends lost 4 bases and 5 bases, in that order; junction bases with no gene match: 12. This CDR3 has 16 amino acids. Germline V lookup: CDR1 SGHNT, CDR2 YYREEE (reference sequence). This chain's CDR3 is CASSGGGFHGDNEQFF. CDR3 sequence (DNA): TGTGCCAGCAGCGGGGGGGGATTCCACGGGGACAATGAGCAGTTCTTC.

The table lists this clonotype with many counts. The gene calls are TRBV19 and TRBJ2-7, with TRBD1 identical over 8 bases. CDR1 and CDR2 from the germline V gene are LNHDA and SQIVND (reference sequence). V shed 6 bases and J 3 bases; nucleotides not matched to a gene: 10. This CDR3 comprises 15 residues. The CDR3 sequence: CASSKNPQGGYEQYF. The CDR3 bases are TGTGCCAGTAGCAAAAACCCACAGGGGGGCTACGAGCAGTACTTC. The whole variable domain, filled in from reference TRBV19 and TRBJ2-7, reads DGGITQSPKYLFRKEGQNVTLSCEQNLNHDAMYWYRQDPGQGLRLIYYSQIVNDFQKGDIAEGYSVSREKKESFPLTVTSAQKNPTAFYLCASSKNPQGGYEQYFGPGTRLTVT.

By sample fraction, this clonotype is medium-sized. The chain is built from TRBV6-2 or TRBV6-3 and TRBJ2-1; 12 nucleotides match TRBD2. The CDR3 has 15 residues. Germline CDR1 reads MNHEY; CDR2 reads SVGEGT. V lost 4 bases, J lost 8 bases, and 6 bases stayed unmatched. The CDR3 region is CASSWASGGVYEQFF. In nucleotides, the CDR3 is TGTGCCAGCAGTTGGGCTAGCGGGGGGGTCTATGAGCAGTTCTTC.

This clonotype was seen ten or more times. The chain joins TRBV7-2 to TRBJ1-4, with 7 bases that match TRBD1. Germline-derived CDR1 and CDR2 are SGHTA and FQGNSA. The length of the CDR3 is 15 residues. V was pared by 5 bases and J by 8 bases, with 11 bases of the junction left unmatched. The CDR3 sequence is CASSPPNRGNEKLFF. The CDR3, as DNA: TGTGCCAGCAGCCCCCCTAACAGGGGCAACGAAAAACTGTTTTTT.

This clonotype rates as medium-sized. J is TRBJ2-3 and V is TRBV3-1; tentatively, D is TRBD2 (6 bases). Trimming removed 2 bases at V and 4 bases at J, with 10 bases between. Germline V lookup: CDR1 LGHDT, CDR2 YNNKEL (reference sequence). The CDR3 sequence is 14 residues long. The CDR3 nucleotides are TGTGCCAGCAGCCAACGGTCGGGGGCAGATACGCAGTATTTT. This translates into CASSQRSGADTQYF.

This clonotype is large within its sample. V and J are TRBV7-2 and TRBJ2-5; 8 bases fit TRBD2. CDR3 length equals 15 residues. Germline-derived CDR1 and CDR2 are SGHTA and FQGNSA. Germline trimming cut 5 bases from V and 4 bases from J; bases unmatched to any gene: 9. CDR3 nucleotides: TGTGCCAGCAGCCCCGGGGGGGCCGGTGGAGAGACCCAGTACTTC. Translating gives CASSPGGAGGETQYF.

By sample share, this clonotype is medium-sized. V usage is TRBV5-5 and J usage is TRBJ1-5; no reliable D call. Trimming cost V 0 bases and J 3 bases, with 4 bases left between them. Per the germline V gene, CDR1 is SGHKS and CDR2 is YYEKEE (reference sequence). There are 13 residues in the CDR3. The CDR3 DNA sequence: TGTGCCAGCAGCTTGGATTTCAATCAGCCCCAGCATTTT. Translated, it gives CASSLDFNQPQHF.

By frequency in the sample, this clonotype is medium-sized. This chain connects TRBV3-1 to TRBJ1-1, with a possible D match to TRBD1 (5 bases). Trimming left V 2 bases short and J 1 base short, with 5 bases between. This CDR3 region has 13 residues. Germline lookup yields CDR1 LGHDT and CDR2 YNNKEL (reference sequence). Here the CDR3 reads CASSQTGNTEAFF. CDR3 nucleotides: TGTGCCAGCAGCCAAACAGGGAACACTGAAGCTTTCTTT.

By proportion, this clonotype is medium-sized. The chain employs TRBV7-9 and TRBJ2-1; D not resolved. There are 11 residues in the CDR3. The germline CDR1 and CDR2 sequences are SEHNR and FQNEAQ (reference sequence). V dropped 5 bases and J dropped 8 bases, with 7 bases sitting between them. DNA for the CDR3: TGTGCCAGCAGCCCCCTCCATGAGCAGTTCTTC. The encoded protein is CASSPLHEQFF.